The 25 T cell receptor beta chains presented below share a single source sample, sequenced in a study of cytomegalovirus exposure and HLA in healthy donors. Amplification used 60 Vbeta primers and 13 Jbeta primers. Sequenced by immunoSEQ multiplex PCR; TCRdb stores in-frame clones only, minus some. The table records roughly 160,000 clones, around four fifths of them present only once. The sequenced material came from PBMCs. Receptors originate from a man aged 45-65 years in good health and CMV-seropositive.

The rearrangement uses TRBV7-3 and TRBJ2-1; 8 nucleotides line up with TRBD2. Germline-derived CDR1 and CDR2 are SGHTA and FQGTGA. The CDR3 is made up of 15 amino acids. The V and J ends lost 1 base and 6 bases, in that order; junction bases with no gene match: 5. Here the CDR3 reads CASSLILAGSNEQFF. Here the CDR3 DNA reads TGTGCCAGCAGCTTAATCCTAGCGGGTTCCAATGAGCAGTTCTTC.

This clone appeared a single time. The chain employs TRBV7-8 and TRBJ2-5, with TRBD2 identical over 11 bases. The V gene end was trimmed by 1 base and the J gene end by 3 bases; junction bases not matched to a gene: 10. CDR3 size: 18 residues. CDR1 is SGHVS, CDR2 FQNEAQ, per germline. As DNA, the CDR3 is TGTGCCAGCAGCTTAGGGTTAGCGGGGGGGCCCGAGGAAGAGACCCAGTACTTC. Translating gives CASSLGLAGGPEEETQYF.

The chain carries TRBV28 and TRBJ1-5; D unclear. This CDR3 region has 13 residues. The ends were cut back, 6 bases at V and 0 bases at J, with 6 bases in the middle. Germline V gene sequence: CDR1 MDHEN, CDR2 SYDVKM. CDR3 nucleotides: TGTGCCAGCAGGTCCTATAGCAATCAGCCCCAGCATTTT. Translation: CASRSYSNQPQHF.

The gene calls are TRBV6-5 and TRBJ1-2, with D hard to call. The V gene's germline CDR1 is MNHEY and CDR2 SVGAGI. V shed 10 bases and J shed 14 bases, with 20 bases lying between them. The CDR3 has 11 amino acids. The CDR3 reads CAITPFPGETF. The CDR3 DNA reads as TGTGCCATCACTCCGTTTCCCGGAGAAACCTTC.

The chain combines TRBV7-2 with TRBJ1-2, with no clear D. With 5 bases removed from V and 6 bases from J, the gap between germline ends came to 13 bases. CDR3 size: 13 residues. Germline CDR1 reads SGHTA; CDR2 reads FQGNSA. This chain's CDR3 is CASSPRSRDGYTF. CDR3 DNA sequence: TGTGCCAGCAGCCCGAGGTCCCGGGATGGCTACACCTTC.

This sequence joins TRBV6-5 and TRBJ1-1; 8 bases match TRBD1. This CDR3 region has 15 residues. V lost 0 bases to trimming and J lost 4 bases; unmatched junction nucleotides: 4. Germline CDR1 is MNHEY and CDR2 is SVGAGI. The CDR3 bases are TGTGCCAGCAGTTACTCGTACAGGGGGAGCACTGAAGCTTTCTTT. Encoded protein: CASSYSYRGSTEAFF.

V and J are TRBV6-1 and TRBJ1-1; no firm D call. This CDR3 is 14 amino acids long. Per germline, CDR1 MNHNS and CDR2 SASEGT. The ends were cut back, 0 bases at V and 2 bases at J, with 7 bases in the middle. The CDR3 bases are TGTGCCAGCAGTGAAGCTAACAGAAACACTGAAGCTTTCTTT. Translation: CASSEANRNTEAFF.

This chain uses TRBV7-8 with TRBJ1-1; possible D gene TRBD1, 6 bases. The CDR3 is made up of 14 amino acids. Trimming removed 1 base at V and 6 bases at J, with 12 bases between. CDR1 is SGHVS, CDR2 FQNEAQ, per germline. DNA for the CDR3: TGTGCCAGCAGCTTAGTCCAAGGGGGTGCTGAAGCTTTCTTT. Translating it yields CASSLVQGGAEAFF.

This clone occurred a few times. The rearrangement uses TRBV19 and TRBJ2-7, with 7 bases matching TRBD1. The CDR3 sequence is 14 residues long. After removal of 2 bases from V and 2 bases from J, the junction contained 3 bases not matched to a gene. CDR1 and CDR2 (germline): LNHDA, SQIVND (reference sequence). CDR3 loop: CASSIRTGTYEQYF. The CDR3 nucleotides are TGTGCCAGTAGTATACGGACAGGCACCTACGAGCAGTACTTC.

This sequence joins TRBV5-5 and TRBJ2-5, with TRBD2 matching over 9 bases. V dropped 4 bases and J dropped 6; count of bases not matched to a gene: 13. The CDR3 totals 16 residues. Germline V gene sequence: CDR1 SGHKS, CDR2 YYEKEE (reference sequence). CDR3 region: CASSPAGGGGAQTQYF. In DNA form, the CDR3 reads TGTGCCAGCAGCCCAGCGGGTGGCGGGGGGGCGCAGACCCAGTACTTC.

The J gene is TRBJ2-7, the V gene TRBV11-2; D not certain. The V and J ends lost 1 base and 4 bases respectively, with 8 bases between them. The CDR3 consists of 13 residues. CDR1 SGHAT and CDR2 FQNNGV come from the germline V gene. CDR3 DNA: TGTGCCAGCAGCTTAGTGGCGGATTACGAGCAGTACTTC. Protein product: CASSLVADYEQYF.

The chain couples TRBV5-4 to TRBJ2-5; weak D call: TRBD2 (6 bases). This CDR3 comprises 15 residues. Between the trimmed V and J ends, which lost 4 bases and 5 bases, there was a span of 18 bases. CDR1 and CDR2 from the germline V gene are SGHNT and YYREEE (reference sequence). The CDR3 is CASSRRAGREETQYF. The CDR3 DNA sequence: TGTGCCAGCAGCCGGCGGGCGGGAAGAGAGGAGACCCAGTACTTC.

The rearrangement joins TRBV19 to TRBJ1-5; unclear D gene. CDR3 size: 12 residues. CDR1 is LNHDA, CDR2 SQIVND, per germline (reference sequence). V was pared by 10 bases and J by 0 bases, with 7 bases between. Here the CDR3 reads CATADSNQPQHF. The DNA for the CDR3 is TGTGCCACGGCGGATAGCAATCAGCCCCAGCATTTT.

The chain links TRBV5-4 to TRBJ1-4; D uncertain. Germline V gene lookup returns CDR1 SGHNT and CDR2 YYREEE (reference sequence). CDR3 length: 13 amino acids. V dropped 0 bases and J dropped 9 bases, with 9 bases sitting between them. CDR3 bases: TGTGCCAGCAGCTTGGACCAGGTCCAAAAACTGTTTTTT. It codes for CASSLDQVQKLFF.

The chain links TRBV5-4 to TRBJ1-1, with 7 nucleotides matching TRBD1. The germline CDR1 and CDR2 sequences are SGHNT and YYREEE (reference sequence). V lost 3 bases and J lost 10; bases outside the gene matches: 9. This CDR3 is built from 13 residues. The CDR3 loop is CASSSSGQEVAFF. CDR3 nucleotides: TGTGCCAGCAGCTCCAGTGGACAGGAGGTAGCTTTCTTT.

V usage is TRBV30 and J usage is TRBJ1-4; TRBD1 matches at 7 bases. CDR3 length: 14 amino acids. The ends lost 1 base at V and 8 bases at J; junction bases unmatched: 7. Looked up from germline, CDR1 is GTSNPN and CDR2 is SVGIG (reference sequence). The CDR3 reads CAWSARQGGEKLFF. CDR3 bases: TGTGCCTGGAGTGCCCGACAGGGTGGGGAAAAACTGTTTTTT.

There are a few counts of this clone. This chain uses TRBV4-3 with TRBJ1-6, with TRBD1 matching over 11 bases. Germline lookup yields CDR1 LGHNA and CDR2 YSLEER. This CDR3 contains 16 residues. Germline trimming cut 0 bases from V and 7 bases from J; bases unmatched to any gene: 2. Here the CDR3 DNA reads TGCGCCAGCAGCCAAGATGGGGACAGGGGGAATTCACCCCTCCACTTT. Amino acid sequence: CASSQDGDRGNSPLHF.

This clone has only a few counts. The chain recombines TRBV6-5 with TRBJ1-2; maybe TRBD1 (5 bases). The germline V gene encodes CDR1 MNHEY and CDR2 SVGAGI. Trimming removed 0 bases from V and 7 bases from J, with 9 bases in between. The CDR3 is 13 residues long. CDR3 nucleotide sequence: TGTGCCAGCAGTTACTCACGGGGGGGTGGCTACACCTTC. As protein: CASSYSRGGGYTF.

The chain has TRBV7-8 and TRBJ1-6; 8 bases line up with TRBD1. Trimming at V came to 4 bases and at J to 11 bases, leaving 4 bases not matched to a gene. The germline V gene has CDR1 SGHVS and CDR2 FQNEAQ. The CDR3 length is 13 residues. This chain's CDR3 is CASSSGQGAPLHF. The CDR3 coding sequence is TGTGCCAGCAGCTCTGGACAGGGTGCACCCCTCCACTTT.

This chain connects TRBV19 to TRBJ2-5; weak D call: TRBD2 (6 bases). The CDR3 has 13 amino acids. Germline CDR1 reads LNHDA; CDR2 reads SQIVND (reference sequence). Between the trimmed V and J ends, which lost 3 bases and 7 bases, there was a span of 12 bases. CDR3 nucleotides: TGTGCCAGTAGTATGCCGGGGGTTGGGACCCAGTACTTC. Residues: CASSMPGVGTQYF.

Regarding this clone: This same CDR3 is encoded by further DNA sequences in the sample. The chain is built from TRBV5-1 and TRBJ1-5; D gene ambiguous. The CDR3 totals 14 residues. The germline V gene has CDR1 SGHRS and CDR2 YFSETQ. Trimming shortened V by 3 bases and J by 2 bases, and 9 bases separated the two germline ends. The CDR3 DNA sequence: TGCGCCAGCAGCTGGACTGGAGGCAATCAGCCCCAGCATTTT. This translates into CASSWTGGNQPQHF.

This chain uses TRBV2 with TRBJ1-4, with unresolved D. Trimming pared 1 base from V and 7 bases from J, leaving 19 bases between. In germline, CDR1 is SNHLY, CDR2 FYNNEI. This CDR3 has 17 amino acids. The CDR3 loop is CASSEGFSGGIGEKLFF. Here the CDR3 DNA reads TGTGCCAGCAGTGAAGGGTTTTCAGGAGGGATTGGTGAAAAACTGTTTTTT.

The V and J genes are TRBV19 and TRBJ2-1; 11 bases line up with TRBD2. With 7 bases clipped from V and 6 bases from J, the junction kept 8 bases outside the gene matches. The CDR3 extends over 15 amino acids. Germline CDR1 reads LNHDA; CDR2 reads SQIVND (reference sequence). The chain's CDR3 is CASNRLAGGSNEQFF. The CDR3 nucleotides are TGTGCCAGTAATAGGCTAGCGGGGGGTAGCAATGAGCAGTTCTTC.

The rearrangement uses TRBV7-3 and TRBJ2-2; D not resolved. Trimming removed 1 base at V and 0 bases at J, with 3 bases between. The CDR3 has 14 amino acids. Germline V CDR1 and CDR2: SGHTA, FQGTGA. The CDR3 here is CASSLRANTGELFF. The CDR3 region has the DNA TGTGCCAGCAGCTTAAGAGCGAACACCGGGGAGCTGTTTTTT.

The J gene is TRBJ1-2, the V gene TRBV4-2; D gene ambiguous. Deletions cut 0 bases from V and 1 base from J, with 9 bases between. The CDR3 is 15 amino acids. Looked up from germline, CDR1 is LGHNA and CDR2 is YNFKEQ. CDR3 residues: CASSQDLPGNYGYTF. The CDR3 nucleotides read TGTGCCAGCAGCCAAGATTTGCCGGGTAACTATGGCTACACCTTC.